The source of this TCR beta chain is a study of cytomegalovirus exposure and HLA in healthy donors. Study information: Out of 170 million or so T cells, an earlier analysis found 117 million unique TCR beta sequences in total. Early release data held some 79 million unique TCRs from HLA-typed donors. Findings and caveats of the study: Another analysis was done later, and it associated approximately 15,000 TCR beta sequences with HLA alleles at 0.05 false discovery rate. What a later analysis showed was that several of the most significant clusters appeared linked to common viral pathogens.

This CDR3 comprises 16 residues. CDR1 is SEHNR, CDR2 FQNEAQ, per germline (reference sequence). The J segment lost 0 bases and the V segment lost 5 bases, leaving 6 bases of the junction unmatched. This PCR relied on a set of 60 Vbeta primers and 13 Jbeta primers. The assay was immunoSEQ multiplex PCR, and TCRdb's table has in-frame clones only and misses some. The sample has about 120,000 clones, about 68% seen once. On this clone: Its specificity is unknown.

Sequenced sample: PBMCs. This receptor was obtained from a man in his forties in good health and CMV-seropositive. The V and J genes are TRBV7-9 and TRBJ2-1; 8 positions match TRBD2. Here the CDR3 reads CASSLRSGGSYNEQFF. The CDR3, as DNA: TGTGCCAGCAGCCTCCGAAGCGGGGGCTCCTACAATGAGCAGTTCTTC.